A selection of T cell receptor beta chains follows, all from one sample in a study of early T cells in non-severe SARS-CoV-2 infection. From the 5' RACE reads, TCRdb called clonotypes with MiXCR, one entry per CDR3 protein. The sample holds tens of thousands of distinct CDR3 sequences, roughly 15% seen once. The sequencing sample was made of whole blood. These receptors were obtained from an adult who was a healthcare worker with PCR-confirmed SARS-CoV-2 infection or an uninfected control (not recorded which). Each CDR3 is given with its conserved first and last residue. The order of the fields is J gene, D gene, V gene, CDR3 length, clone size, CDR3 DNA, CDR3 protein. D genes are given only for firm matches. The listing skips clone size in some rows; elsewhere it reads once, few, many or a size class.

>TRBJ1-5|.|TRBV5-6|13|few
TGTGCCAGCAGTAGGCAGTCTAATCAGCCCCAGCATTTT
CASSRQSNQPQHF
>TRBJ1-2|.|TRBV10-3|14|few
TGTGCCACCTCGACCGGGACATACAGGAGTGGCTACACCTTC
CATSTGTYRSGYTF
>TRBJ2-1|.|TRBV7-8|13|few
TGTGCCAGCAGCCGGAACCCGGCCAATGAGCAGTTCTTC
CASSRNPANEQFF
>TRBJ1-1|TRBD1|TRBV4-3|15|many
TGCGCCAGCAGCCGGTCGACAGGGACCAACACTGAAGCTTTCTTT
CASSRSTGTNTEAFF
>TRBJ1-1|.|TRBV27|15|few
TGTGCCAGCACGTCTGCCGGCCTAGTGGGCACTGAAGCTTTCTTT
CASTSAGLVGTEAFF
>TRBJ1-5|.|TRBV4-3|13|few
TGCGCCAGCAGCCTCGGGTTCAATCAGCCCCAGCATTTT
CASSLGFNQPQHF
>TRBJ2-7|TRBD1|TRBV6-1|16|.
TGTGCCAGCAGTGGGGACAGGGTCCCTCCTCGGGACGAGCAGTACTTC
CASSGDRVPPRDEQYF
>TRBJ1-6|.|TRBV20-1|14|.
TGCAGTGCTAGAGATCATTGGGTGGAGTCACCCCTCCACTTT
CSARDHWVESPLHF
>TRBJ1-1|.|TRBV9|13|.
TGTGCCAGCAGCGTAGCAGCGAACACTGAAGCTTTCTTT
CASSVAANTEAFF
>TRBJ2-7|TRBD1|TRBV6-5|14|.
TGTGCCAGCAGTGGGGACAGGACGGTCTACGAGCAGTACTTC
CASSGDRTVYEQYF
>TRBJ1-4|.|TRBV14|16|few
TGTGCCAGCAGCAAAGACCACGGGATAACTAATGAAAAACTGTTTTTT
CASSKDHGITNEKLFF
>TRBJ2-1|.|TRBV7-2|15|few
TGTGCCAGCAGCTTAGTTCGGAGCTCCTACAATGAGCAGTTCTTC
CASSLVRSSYNEQFF
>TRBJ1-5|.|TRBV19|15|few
TGTGCCAGTAGTATTTTAGTGGCGAGCAATCAGCCCCAGCATTTT
CASSILVASNQPQHF
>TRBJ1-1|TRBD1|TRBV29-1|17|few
TGCAGCGCCGGGACAGGGAATTCCATAGCGGGGAACACTGAAGCTTTCTTT
CSAGTGNSIAGNTEAFF
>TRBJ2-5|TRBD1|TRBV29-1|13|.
TGCAGCGTACCAACAGGGGGCACGGAGACCCAGTACTTC
CSVPTGGTETQYF
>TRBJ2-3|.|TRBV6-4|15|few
TGTGCCAGCAGTGACTCGGGGCTGACCACAGATACGCAGTATTTT
CASSDSGLTTDTQYF
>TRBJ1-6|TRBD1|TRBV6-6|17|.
TGTGCCAGCAGTTACTCTCCGGGACAGCCCTTTAATTCACCCCTCCACTTT
CASSYSPGQPFNSPLHF
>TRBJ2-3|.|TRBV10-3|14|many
TGTGCCATCAACCTGGGCGGAAGCACAGATACGCAGTATTTT
CAINLGGSTDTQYF
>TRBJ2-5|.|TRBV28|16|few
TGTGCCAGCAGTTTAACCCACGACCCAGTACAAGAGACCCAGTACTTC
CASSLTHDPVQETQYF
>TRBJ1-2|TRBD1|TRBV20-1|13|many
TGCAGTGCTGGCGACAGGGAAAACTATGGCTACACCTTC
CSAGDRENYGYTF
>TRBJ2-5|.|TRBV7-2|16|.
TGTGCCAGCAGCTTACGGTGGGCTAGCCAAGGAGAGACCCAGTACTTC
CASSLRWASQGETQYF
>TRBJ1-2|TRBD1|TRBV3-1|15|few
TGTGCCAGCAGCCAGCCGGGACAGGGCTATTATGGCTACACCTTC
CASSQPGQGYYGYTF
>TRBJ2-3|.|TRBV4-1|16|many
TGCGCCAGCAGCCAATTCTACTCAGTAAGCACAGATACGCAGTATTTT
CASSQFYSVSTDTQYF
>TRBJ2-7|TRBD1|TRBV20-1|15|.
TGCAGTGCTAGGAGCCGGGACAGGGTATTCTACGAGCAGTACTTC
CSARSRDRVFYEQYF
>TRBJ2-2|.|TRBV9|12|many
TGTGCCAGCAGCCCGGGGACCGGGGAGCTGTTTTTT
CASSPGTGELFF
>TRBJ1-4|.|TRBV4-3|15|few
TGCGCCAGCAGCCAAGACAGGGGTGGAAATGAAAAACTGTTTTTT
CASSQDRGGNEKLFF
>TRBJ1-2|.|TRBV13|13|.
TGTGCCAGCGAAGGTGGTAATCCGGATGGCTACACCTTC
CASEGGNPDGYTF
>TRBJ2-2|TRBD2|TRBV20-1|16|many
TGCAGTGCTCAAGGACTAGCGGGGCCGAACACCGGGGAGCTGTTTTTT
CSAQGLAGPNTGELFF
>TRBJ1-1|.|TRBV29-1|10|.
TGCAGCGCCAAGAACACTGAAGCTTTCTTT
CSAKNTEAFF
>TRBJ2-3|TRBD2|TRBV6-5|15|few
TGTGCCAGCAGTAGGACTAGCGGGGTGGGAGATACGCAGTATTTT
CASSRTSGVGDTQYF
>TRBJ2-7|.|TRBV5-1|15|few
TGCGCCAGCAGCTTGGTAGCTGGGTCCTCCTACGAGCAGTACTTC
CASSLVAGSSYEQYF
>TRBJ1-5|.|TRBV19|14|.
TGTGCCAGCGCCTTACGAGGGTGGGATCGGCCCCAGCATTTT
CASALRGWDRPQHF
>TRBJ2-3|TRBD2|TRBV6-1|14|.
TGTGCCGGAGCGGGGGGGGAACCGACAGATACGCAGTATTTT
CAGAGGEPTDTQYF
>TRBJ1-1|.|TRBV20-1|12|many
TGCAGTGCTAGAGGTACACGGATTGAAGCTTTCTTT
CSARGTRIEAFF
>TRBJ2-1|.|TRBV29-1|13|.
TGCAGCGTTGAAGGCCAGGGCGGTAGTGAGCAGTTCTTC
CSVEGQGGSEQFF
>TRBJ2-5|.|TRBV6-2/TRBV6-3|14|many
TGTGCCAGCAGTGGAAGATCGGTTCAAGAGACCCAGTACTTC
CASSGRSVQETQYF
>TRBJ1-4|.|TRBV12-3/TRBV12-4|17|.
TGTGCCAGCAGTTTTGTAGTCTCGACAGAGCTTAATGAAAAACTGTTTTTT
CASSFVVSTELNEKLFF
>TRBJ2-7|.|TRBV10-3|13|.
TGTGCCATCAGTGGAGGGGCCCCCTACGAGCAGTACTTC
CAISGGAPYEQYF
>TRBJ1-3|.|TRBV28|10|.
TGTGCCAGCCTCGGAAACACCATATATTTT
CASLGNTIYF
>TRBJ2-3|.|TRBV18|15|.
TGTGCCAGTCAAAATACCGGGATCCCCCAAGATACGCAGTATTTT
CASQNTGIPQDTQYF
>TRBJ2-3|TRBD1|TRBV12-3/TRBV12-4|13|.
TGTGCCAGCAGGGAACAGGGGGCAGATACGCAGTATTTT
CASREQGADTQYF
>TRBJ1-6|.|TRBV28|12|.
TGTGCCAGCAGTGTAAGGAGGTCACCCCTCCACTTT
CASSVRRSPLHF
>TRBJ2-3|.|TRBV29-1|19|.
TGCAGCGTGTCCGGGACGGCGGCGAAATTTCAACAGGACACAGATACGCAGTATTTT
CSVSGTAAKFQQDTDTQYF
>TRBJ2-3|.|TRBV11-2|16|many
TGTGCCAGCAGCTTATTGGCCTACGTTAGCACAGATACGCAGTATTTT
CASSLLAYVSTDTQYF
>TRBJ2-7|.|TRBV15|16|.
TGTGCCACCAGCAGAGGGAAGGGAACGGGGTCCTACGAGCAGTACTTC
CATSRGKGTGSYEQYF
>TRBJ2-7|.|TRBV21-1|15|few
TGTGCCAGCAGCAAGGGGGGACACAACTCCTACGAGCAGTACTTC
CASSKGGHNSYEQYF
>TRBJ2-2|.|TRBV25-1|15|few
TGTGCCAGCAGTGACAGGGGTAGGGGGACCGGGGAGCTGTTTTTT
CASSDRGRGTGELFF
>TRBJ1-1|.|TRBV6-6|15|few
TGTGCCAGCAGTTACTCGCAGGGGTTTAACACTGAAGCTTTCTTT
CASSYSQGFNTEAFF
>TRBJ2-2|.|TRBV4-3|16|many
TGCGCCAGCAGCCAAGTTTACAGCTCAAACACCGGGGAGCTGTTTTTT
CASSQVYSSNTGELFF
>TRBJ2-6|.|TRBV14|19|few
TGTGCCAGCAGCCAAGATAGGACAGACTACCGCTCTGGGGCCAACGTCCTGACTTTC
CASSQDRTDYRSGANVLTF
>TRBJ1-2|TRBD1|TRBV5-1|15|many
TGCGCCAGCAGCTTGGGGGACAGCTATAACTATGGCTACACCTTC
CASSLGDSYNYGYTF
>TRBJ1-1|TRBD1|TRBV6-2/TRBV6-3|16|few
TGTGCCAGCAGTTTACGGACAGGGGGCGAGGGCACTGAAGCTTTCTTT
CASSLRTGGEGTEAFF
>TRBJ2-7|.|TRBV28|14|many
TGTGCCAGCAGTTACGGTGAGGGTATGTACGAGCAGTACTTC
CASSYGEGMYEQYF
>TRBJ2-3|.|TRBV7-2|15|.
TGTGCCAGCAGCTCATTCGACAGCCTCACAGATACGCAGTATTTT
CASSSFDSLTDTQYF
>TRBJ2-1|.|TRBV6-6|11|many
TGTGCCAGCAGCCGAACGGATGAGCAGTTCTTC
CASSRTDEQFF
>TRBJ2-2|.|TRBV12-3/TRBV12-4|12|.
TGTGCCGGTACTAGGAACACCGGGGAGCTGTTTTTT
CAGTRNTGELFF
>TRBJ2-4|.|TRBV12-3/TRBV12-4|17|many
TGTGCCAGCAGTTGGGATTTAGGGGGGGGAGCCAAAAACATTCAGTACTTC
CASSWDLGGGAKNIQYF
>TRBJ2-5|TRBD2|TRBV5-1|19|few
TGCGCCAGCAGCTTGAAACGTTCCCCCGAGGGACTAGCGGGTGAGACCCAGTACTTC
CASSLKRSPEGLAGETQYF